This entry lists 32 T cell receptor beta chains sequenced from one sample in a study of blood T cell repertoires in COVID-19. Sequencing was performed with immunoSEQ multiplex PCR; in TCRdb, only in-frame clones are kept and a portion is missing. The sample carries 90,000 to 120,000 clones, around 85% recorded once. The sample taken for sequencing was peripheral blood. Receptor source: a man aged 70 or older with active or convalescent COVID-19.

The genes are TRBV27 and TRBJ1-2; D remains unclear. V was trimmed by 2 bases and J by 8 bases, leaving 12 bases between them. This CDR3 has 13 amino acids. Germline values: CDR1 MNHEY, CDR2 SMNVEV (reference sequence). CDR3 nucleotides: TGTGCCAGCAGTTTAGAATCGGGAGGAGGCTACACCTTC. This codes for CASSLESGGGYTF.

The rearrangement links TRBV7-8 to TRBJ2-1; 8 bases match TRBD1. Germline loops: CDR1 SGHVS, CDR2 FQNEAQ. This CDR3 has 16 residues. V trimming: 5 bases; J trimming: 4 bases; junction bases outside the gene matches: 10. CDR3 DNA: TGTGCCAGCAGCCAGCAGGGGGCACAAGGGTACAATGAGCAGTTCTTC. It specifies CASSQQGAQGYNEQFF.

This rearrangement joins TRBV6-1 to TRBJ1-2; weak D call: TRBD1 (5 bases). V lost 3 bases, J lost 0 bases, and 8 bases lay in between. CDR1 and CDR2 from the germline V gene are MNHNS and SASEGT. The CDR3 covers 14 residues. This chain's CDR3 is CASSDGGSNYGYTF. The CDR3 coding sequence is TGTGCCAGCAGTGACGGGGGTTCTAACTATGGCTACACCTTC.

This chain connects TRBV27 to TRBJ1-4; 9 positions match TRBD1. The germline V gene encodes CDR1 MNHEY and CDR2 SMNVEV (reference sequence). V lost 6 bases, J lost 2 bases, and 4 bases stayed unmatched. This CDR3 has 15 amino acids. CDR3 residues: CASRTGGRTNEKLFF. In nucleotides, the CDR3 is TGTGCCAGCAGAACAGGGGGCAGGACTAATGAAAAACTGTTTTTT.

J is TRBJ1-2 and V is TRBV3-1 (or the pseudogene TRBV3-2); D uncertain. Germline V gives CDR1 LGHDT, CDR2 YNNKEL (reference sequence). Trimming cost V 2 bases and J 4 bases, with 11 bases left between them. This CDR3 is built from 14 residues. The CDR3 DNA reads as TGTGCCAGCAGCCAATCCGACGGGTCCTATGGCTACACCTTC. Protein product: CASSQSDGSYGYTF.

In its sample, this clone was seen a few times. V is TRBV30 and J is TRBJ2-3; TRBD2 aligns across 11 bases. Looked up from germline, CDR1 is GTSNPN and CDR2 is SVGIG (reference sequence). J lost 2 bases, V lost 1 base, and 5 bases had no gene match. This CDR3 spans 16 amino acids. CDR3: CAWSELAGGFTDTQYF. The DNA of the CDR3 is TGTGCCTGGAGTGAATTAGCGGGAGGGTTCACAGATACGCAGTATTTT.

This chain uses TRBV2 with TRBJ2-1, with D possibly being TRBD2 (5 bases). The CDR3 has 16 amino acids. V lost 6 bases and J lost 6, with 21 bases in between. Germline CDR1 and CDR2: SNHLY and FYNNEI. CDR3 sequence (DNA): TGTGCCAGCAGCGACTCACAAGGGCTAGCCCTCAATGAGCAGTTCTTC. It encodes CASSDSQGLALNEQFF.

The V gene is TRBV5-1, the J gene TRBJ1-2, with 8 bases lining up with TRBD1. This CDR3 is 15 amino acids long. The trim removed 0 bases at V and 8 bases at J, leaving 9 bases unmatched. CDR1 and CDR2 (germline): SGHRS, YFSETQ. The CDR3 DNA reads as TGCGCCAGCAGCTTGGACCGCGACAGGGGTGACGGCTACACCTTC. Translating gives CASSLDRDRGDGYTF.

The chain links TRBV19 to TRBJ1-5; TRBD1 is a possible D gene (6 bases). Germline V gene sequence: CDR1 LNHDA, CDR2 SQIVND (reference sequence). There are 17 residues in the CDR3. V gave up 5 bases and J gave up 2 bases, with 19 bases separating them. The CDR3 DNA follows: TGTGCCAGTAGTGTTAACCGGGACAAAATCCGCAATCAGCCCCAGCATTTT. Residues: CASSVNRDKIRNQPQHF.

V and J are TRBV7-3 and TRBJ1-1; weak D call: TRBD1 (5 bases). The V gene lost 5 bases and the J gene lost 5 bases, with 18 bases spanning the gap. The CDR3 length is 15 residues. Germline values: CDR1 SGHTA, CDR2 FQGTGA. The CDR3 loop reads CASSPGGGRGTEAFF. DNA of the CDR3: TGTGCCAGCAGCCCCGGGGGAGGGCGGGGGACTGAAGCTTTCTTT.

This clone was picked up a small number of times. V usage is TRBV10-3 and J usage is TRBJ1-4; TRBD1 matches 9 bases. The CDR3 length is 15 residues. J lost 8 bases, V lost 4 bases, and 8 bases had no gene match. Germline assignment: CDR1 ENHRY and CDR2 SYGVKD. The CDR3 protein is CAISASDRGYEKLFF. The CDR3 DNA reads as TGTGCCATCAGTGCCTCGGACAGGGGCTACGAAAAACTGTTTTTT.

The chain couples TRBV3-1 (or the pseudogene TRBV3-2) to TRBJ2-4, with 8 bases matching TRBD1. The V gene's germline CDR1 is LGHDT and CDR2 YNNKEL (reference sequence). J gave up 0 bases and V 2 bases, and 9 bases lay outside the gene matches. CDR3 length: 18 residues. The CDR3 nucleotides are TGTGCCAGCAGCCAACGGACAGGGTTAACGCTAGCCAAAAACATTCAGTACTTC. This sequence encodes CASSQRTGLTLAKNIQYF.

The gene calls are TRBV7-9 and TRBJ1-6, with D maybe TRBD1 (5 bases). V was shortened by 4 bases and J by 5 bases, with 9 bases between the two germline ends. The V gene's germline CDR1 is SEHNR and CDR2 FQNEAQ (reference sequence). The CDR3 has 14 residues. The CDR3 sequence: CASSSGNNNSPLHF. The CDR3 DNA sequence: TGTGCCAGCAGCTCAGGGAACAATAATTCACCCCTCCACTTT.

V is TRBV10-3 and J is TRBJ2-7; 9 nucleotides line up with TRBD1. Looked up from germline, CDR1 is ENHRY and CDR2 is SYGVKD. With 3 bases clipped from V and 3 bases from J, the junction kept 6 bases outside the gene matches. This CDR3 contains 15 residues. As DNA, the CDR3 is TGTGCCATCAGTGAAGAGGGACAGGGACGCTACGAGCAGTACTTC. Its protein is CAISEEGQGRYEQYF.

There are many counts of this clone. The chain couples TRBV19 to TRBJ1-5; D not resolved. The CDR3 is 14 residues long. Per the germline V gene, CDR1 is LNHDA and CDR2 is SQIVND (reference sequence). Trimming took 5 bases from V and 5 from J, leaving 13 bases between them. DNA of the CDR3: TGTGCCAGTAGTCTCGAGAGGGCCGATCAGCCCCAGCATTTT. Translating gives CASSLERADQPQHF.

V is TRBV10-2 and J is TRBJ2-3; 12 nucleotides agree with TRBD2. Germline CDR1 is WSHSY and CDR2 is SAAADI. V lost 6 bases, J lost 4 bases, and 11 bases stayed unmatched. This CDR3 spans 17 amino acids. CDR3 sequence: CASRIRASGRVPDTQYF. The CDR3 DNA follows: TGCGCCAGCAGGATCAGGGCTAGCGGGAGGGTCCCAGATACGCAGTATTTT.

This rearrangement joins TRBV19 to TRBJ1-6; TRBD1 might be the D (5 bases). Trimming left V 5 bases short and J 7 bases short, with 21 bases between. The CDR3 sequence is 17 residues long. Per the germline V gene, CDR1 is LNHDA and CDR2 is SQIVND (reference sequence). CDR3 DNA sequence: TGTGCCAGTAGTCCCCGGTCGGGGGGACCTGGGAATTCACCCCTCCACTTT. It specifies CASSPRSGGPGNSPLHF.

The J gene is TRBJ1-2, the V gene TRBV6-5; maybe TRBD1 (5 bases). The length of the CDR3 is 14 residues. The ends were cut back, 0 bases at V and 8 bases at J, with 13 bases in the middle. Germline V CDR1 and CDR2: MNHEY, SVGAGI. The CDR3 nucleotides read TGTGCCAGCAGTTACTCTCGGGGGGTAAGGGGCTACACCTTC. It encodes CASSYSRGVRGYTF.

The CDR3 DNA reads TGTGCCAGCAACTTGGGCGTGGACTATGGCTACACCTTC. Protein product: CASNLGVDYGYTF. The rearrangement joins TRBV12-3 or TRBV12-4 to TRBJ1-2; D is ambiguous. V was clipped by 7 bases and J by 3 bases, with 12 bases between them. The CDR3 has 13 residues.

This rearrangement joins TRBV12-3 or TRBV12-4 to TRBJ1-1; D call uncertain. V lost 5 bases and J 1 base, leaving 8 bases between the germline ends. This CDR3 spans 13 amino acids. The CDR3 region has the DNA TGTGCCAGCAGTCGACACGAGAACACTGAAGCTTTCTTT. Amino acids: CASSRHENTEAFF.

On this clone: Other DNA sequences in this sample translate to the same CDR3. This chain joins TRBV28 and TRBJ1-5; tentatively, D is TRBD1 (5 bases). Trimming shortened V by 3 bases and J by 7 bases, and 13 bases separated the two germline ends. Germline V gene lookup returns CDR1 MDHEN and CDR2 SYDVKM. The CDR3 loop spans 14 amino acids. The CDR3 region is CASSFGEGRQPQHF. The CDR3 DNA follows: TGTGCCAGCAGTTTTGGGGAGGGGAGACAGCCCCAGCATTTT.

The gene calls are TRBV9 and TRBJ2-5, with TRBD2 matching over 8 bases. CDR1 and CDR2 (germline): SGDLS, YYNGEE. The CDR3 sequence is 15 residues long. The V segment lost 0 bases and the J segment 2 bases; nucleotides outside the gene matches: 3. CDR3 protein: CASSVDSGAQETQYF. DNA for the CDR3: TGTGCCAGCAGCGTAGATAGCGGGGCTCAAGAGACCCAGTACTTC. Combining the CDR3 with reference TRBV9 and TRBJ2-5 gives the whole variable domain DSGVTQTPKHLITATGQRVTLRCSPRSGDLSVYWYQQSLDQGLQFLIQYYNGEERAKGNILERFSAQQFPDLHSELNLSSLELGDSALYFCASSVDSGAQETQYFGPGTRLLVL.

CDR3 loop: CASSFRGENTGELFF. DNA for the CDR3: TGTGCCAGCAGCTTTCGCGGGGAGAACACCGGGGAGCTGTTTTTT. V usage is TRBV3-1 (or the pseudogene TRBV3-2) and J usage is TRBJ2-2, with a weak D call TRBD2 (6 bases). This CDR3 comprises 15 residues. The germline gives CDR1 LGHDT, CDR2 YNNKEL (reference sequence). V lost 5 bases and J lost 1, with 11 bases in between.

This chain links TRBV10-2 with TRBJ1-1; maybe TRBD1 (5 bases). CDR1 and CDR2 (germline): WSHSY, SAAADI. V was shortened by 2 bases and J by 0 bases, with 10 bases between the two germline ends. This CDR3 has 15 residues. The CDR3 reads CASSEQGLMNTEAFF. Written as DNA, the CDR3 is TGCGCCAGCAGTGAGCAGGGACTAATGAACACTGAAGCTTTCTTT.

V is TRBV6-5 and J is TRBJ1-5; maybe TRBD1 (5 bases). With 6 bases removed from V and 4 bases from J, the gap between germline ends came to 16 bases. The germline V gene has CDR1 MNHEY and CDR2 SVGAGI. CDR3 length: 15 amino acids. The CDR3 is CASRTVTGLNQPQHF. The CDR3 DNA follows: TGTGCCAGCAGGACGGTTACAGGTCTTAATCAGCCCCAGCATTTT.

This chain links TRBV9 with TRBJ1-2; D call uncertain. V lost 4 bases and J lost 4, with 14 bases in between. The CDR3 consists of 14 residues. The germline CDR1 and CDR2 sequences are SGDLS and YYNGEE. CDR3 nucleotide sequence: TGTGCCAGCAGCCGAGACACGGCGGGCTATGGCTACACCTTC. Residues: CASSRDTAGYGYTF.

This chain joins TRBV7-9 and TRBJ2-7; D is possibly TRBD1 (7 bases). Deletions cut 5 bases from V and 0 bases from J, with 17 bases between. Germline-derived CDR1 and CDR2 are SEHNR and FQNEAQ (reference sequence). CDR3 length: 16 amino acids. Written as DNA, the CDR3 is TGTGCCAGCAGCGCCCGACAGGGACTCACCTCCTACGAGCAGTACTTC. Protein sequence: CASSARQGLTSYEQYF.

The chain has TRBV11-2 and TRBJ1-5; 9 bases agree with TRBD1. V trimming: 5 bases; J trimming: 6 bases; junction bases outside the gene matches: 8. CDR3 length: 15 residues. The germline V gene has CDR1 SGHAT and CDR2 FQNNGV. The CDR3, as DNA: TGTGCCAGCAGCCCGGACAGGGGAAGGACTCAGCCCCAGCATTTT. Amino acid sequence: CASSPDRGRTQPQHF.

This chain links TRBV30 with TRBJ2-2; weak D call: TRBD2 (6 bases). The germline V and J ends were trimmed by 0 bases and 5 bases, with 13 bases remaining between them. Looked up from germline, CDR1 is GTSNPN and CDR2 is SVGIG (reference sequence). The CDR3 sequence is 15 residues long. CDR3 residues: CAWSVRPGRTGELFF. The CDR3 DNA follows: TGTGCCTGGAGTGTAAGGCCAGGGAGGACCGGGGAGCTGTTTTTT.

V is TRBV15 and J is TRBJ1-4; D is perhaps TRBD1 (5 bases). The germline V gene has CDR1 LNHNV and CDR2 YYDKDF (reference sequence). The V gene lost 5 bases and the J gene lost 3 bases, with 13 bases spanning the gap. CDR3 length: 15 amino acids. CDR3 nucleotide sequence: TGTGCCACCAGCCCGACGGGGGAAGCTAATGAAAAACTGTTTTTT. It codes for CATSPTGEANEKLFF. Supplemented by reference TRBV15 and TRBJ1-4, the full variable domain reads DAMVIQNPRYQVTQFGKPVTLSCSQTLNHNVMYWYQQKSSQAPKLLFHYYDKDFNNEADTPDNFQSRRPNTSFCFLDIRSPGLGDTAMYLCATSPTGEANEKLFFGSGTQLSVL.

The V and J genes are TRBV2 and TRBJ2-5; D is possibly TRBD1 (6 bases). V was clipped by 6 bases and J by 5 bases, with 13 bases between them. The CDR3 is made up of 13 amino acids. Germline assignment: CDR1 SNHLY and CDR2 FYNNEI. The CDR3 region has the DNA TGTGCCAGCAGCCCAACAGGGCTTGAGACCCAGTACTTC. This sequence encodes CASSPTGLETQYF.

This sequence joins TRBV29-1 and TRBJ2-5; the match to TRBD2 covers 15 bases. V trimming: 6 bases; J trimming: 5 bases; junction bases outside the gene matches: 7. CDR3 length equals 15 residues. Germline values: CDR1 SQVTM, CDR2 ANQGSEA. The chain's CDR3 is CSVGLAGGGRETQYF. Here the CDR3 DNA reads TGCAGCGTGGGACTAGCGGGAGGAGGCCGGGAGACCCAGTACTTC. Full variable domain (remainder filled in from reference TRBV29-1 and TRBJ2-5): SAVISQKPSRDICQRGTSLTIQCQVDSQVTMMFWYRQQPGQSLTLIATANQGSEATYESGFVIDKFPISRPNLTFSTLTVSNMSPEDSSIYLCSVGLAGGGRETQYFGPGTRLLVL.